The 5 T cell receptor beta chains below were found in one sample sequenced in a study of glioma-infiltrating T cells after dendritic cell vaccination. Method: immunoSEQ multiplex PCR; TCRdb's copy keeps in-frame clones and lacks some. The table records 40,000 or so clones, approximately 82% of them present only once. The material sequenced was blood, taken before dendritic cell vaccination. The receptor set was obtained from a human donor with glioblastoma.

J is TRBJ1-1 and V is TRBV30, with 8 bases matching TRBD1. CDR1 and CDR2 from the germline V gene are GTSNPN and SVGIG (reference sequence). J was trimmed by 7 bases and V by 2 bases; bases with no gene match: 9. This CDR3 has 14 residues. This CDR3 reads CAWSRGRGPYEAFF. The CDR3 DNA follows: TGTGCCTGGAGTCGGGGCAGGGGGCCGTATGAAGCTTTCTTT.

The chain recombines TRBV5-1 with TRBJ1-5; D might be TRBD1 (5 bases). Germline V gene sequence: CDR1 SGHRS, CDR2 YFSETQ. The CDR3 contains 14 residues. Trimming stripped 6 bases from V and 6 bases from J, with 16 bases between. CDR3 sequence (DNA): TGCGCCAGCAAAAAGCAGGGCAACCCTCAGCCCCAGCATTTT. It translates to CASKKQGNPQPQHF.

The rearrangement links TRBV7-2 to TRBJ2-7; a weak D match, TRBD2 (6 bases). The CDR3 extends over 15 amino acids. The germline V gene has CDR1 SGHTA and CDR2 FQGNSA. The V end lost 1 base, the J end lost 0 bases, and 10 bases lay between the germline ends. CDR3 amino acids: CASSLGLGISYEQYF. The DNA for the CDR3 is TGTGCCAGCAGCTTAGGACTAGGGATCTCCTACGAGCAGTACTTC.

The chain is built from TRBV30 and TRBJ2-7; no clear D. Germline CDR1 and CDR2: GTSNPN and SVGIG (reference sequence). Trimming cost V 1 base and J 9 bases, with 19 bases left between them. The CDR3 runs 14 residues. In DNA form, the CDR3 reads TGTGCCTGGAGTGATACGTGGTCCCGAACGGGGCAGTACTTC. Residues: CAWSDTWSRTGQYF.

The chain carries TRBV27 and TRBJ2-7, with 9 bases lining up with TRBD2. CDR1 and CDR2 from the germline V gene are MNHEY and SMNVEV (reference sequence). The CDR3 length is 16 residues. With V trimmed by 5 bases and J by 3 bases, 11 bases remained unmatched. CDR3: CASSTYQLAGYYEQYF. The CDR3 DNA follows: TGTGCCAGCAGTACCTACCAGCTAGCGGGGTACTACGAGCAGTACTTC.